In this sample, the clone carrying this T cell receptor (beta chain) turned up many times. The antigen is unknown. The CDR3 extends over 13 amino acids. Germline CDR1 and CDR2: SGHKS and YYEKEE (reference sequence). The germline V and J ends were trimmed by 2 bases and 7 bases, with 12 bases remaining between them. The source of the sample is a study of T cells in Graves' hyperthyroidism and ophthalmopathy. Study results and caveats: Most clonotypes expanded in thyroid above 0.001 were likewise present in blood. The model anticipated ophthalmopathy a median about six months pre-onset.

Authors of the study amplified TCR beta CDR3 regions from RNA transcripts. Initially, a first-round RT-PCR of the TCR CDR3 employed the HTBI primer set. TCRdb processed the multiplex PCR reads anew with MiXCR; each CDR3 protein has one entry. The sample lists 450,000 to 700,000 distinct CDR3 sequences; roughly 50% were seen once. Pregnant or lactating patients were excluded, as were those with uncontrolled infection or other autoimmune disease. The material sequenced was peripheral blood or thyroid tissue (not recorded which). The TCR comes from an adult woman with Graves' disease, either hyperthyroidism or ophthalmopathy (not recorded which). The chain combines TRBV5-5 with TRBJ1-1; the D is unclear. DNA for the CDR3: TGTGCCAGCAGCTTAGGTTTGGCGCTTGAAGCTTTCTTT. This encodes CASSLGLALEAFF.